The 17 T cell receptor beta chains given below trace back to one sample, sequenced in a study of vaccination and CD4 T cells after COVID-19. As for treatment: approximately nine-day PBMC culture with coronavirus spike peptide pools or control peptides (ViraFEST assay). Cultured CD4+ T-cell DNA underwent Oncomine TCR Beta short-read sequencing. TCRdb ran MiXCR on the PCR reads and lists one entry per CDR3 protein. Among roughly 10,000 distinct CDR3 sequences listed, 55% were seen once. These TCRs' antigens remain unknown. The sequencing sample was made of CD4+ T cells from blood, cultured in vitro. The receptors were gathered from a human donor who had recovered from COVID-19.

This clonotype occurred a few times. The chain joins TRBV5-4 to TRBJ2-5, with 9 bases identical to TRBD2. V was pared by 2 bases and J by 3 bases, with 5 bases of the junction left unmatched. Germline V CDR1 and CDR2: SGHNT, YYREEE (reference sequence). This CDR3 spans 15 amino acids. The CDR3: CASSFGGGVKETQYF. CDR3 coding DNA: TGTGCCAGCAGCTTTGGCGGGGGGGTAAAAGAGACCCAGTACTTC.

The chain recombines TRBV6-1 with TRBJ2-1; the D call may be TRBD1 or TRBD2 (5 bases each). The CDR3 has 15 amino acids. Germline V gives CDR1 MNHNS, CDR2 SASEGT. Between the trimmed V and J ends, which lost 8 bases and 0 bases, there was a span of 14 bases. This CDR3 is CASGRGAGSYNEQFF. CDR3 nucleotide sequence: TGTGCCAGCGGCCGAGGGGCGGGCTCCTACAATGAGCAGTTCTTC.

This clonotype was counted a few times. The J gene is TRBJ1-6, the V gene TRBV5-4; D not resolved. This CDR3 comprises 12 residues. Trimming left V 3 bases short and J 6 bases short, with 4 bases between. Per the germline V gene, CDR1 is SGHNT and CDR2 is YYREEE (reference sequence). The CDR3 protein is CASSSLNSPLHF. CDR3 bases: TGTGCCAGCAGCTCCCTTAATTCACCCCTCCACTTT.

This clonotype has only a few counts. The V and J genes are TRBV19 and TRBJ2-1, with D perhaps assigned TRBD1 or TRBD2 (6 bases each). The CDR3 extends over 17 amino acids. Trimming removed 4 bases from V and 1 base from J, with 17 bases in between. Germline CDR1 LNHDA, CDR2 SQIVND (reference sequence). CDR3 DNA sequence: TGTGCCAGTAGTACCAGGTTTGAGGGGGGTTCCTACAATGAGCAGTTCTTC. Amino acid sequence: CASSTRFEGGSYNEQFF.

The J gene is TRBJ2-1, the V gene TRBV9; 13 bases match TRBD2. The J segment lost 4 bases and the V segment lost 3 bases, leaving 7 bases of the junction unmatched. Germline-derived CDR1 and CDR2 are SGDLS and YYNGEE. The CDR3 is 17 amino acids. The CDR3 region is CASSASLAGGLYNEQFF. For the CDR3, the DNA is TGTGCCAGCAGCGCCTCACTAGCGGGGGGGTTGTACAATGAGCAGTTCTTC.

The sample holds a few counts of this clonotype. The CDR3 sequence: CATSADTLGGYTF. The CDR3 nucleotides read TGTGCCACCAGCGCGGACACTCTTGGGGGCTACACCTTC. V usage is TRBV24-1 and J usage is TRBJ1-2; D is perhaps TRBD1 (5 bases). CDR3 size: 13 residues. Trimming removed 7 bases from V and 8 bases from J, with 16 bases in between. Germline V CDR1 and CDR2: KGHDR, SFDVKD.

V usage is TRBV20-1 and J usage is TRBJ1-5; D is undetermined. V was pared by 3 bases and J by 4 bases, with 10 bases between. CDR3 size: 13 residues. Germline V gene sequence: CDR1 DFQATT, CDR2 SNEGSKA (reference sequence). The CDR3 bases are TGCAGTGCTAGGGGCAGCTCAAATCAGCCCCAGCATTTT. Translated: CSARGSSNQPQHF.

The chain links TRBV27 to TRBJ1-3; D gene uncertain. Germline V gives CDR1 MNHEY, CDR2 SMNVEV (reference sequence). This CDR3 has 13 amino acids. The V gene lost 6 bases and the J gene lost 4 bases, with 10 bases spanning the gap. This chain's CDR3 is CASRQTTGNTIYF. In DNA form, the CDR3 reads TGTGCCAGCAGACAGACCACCGGAAACACCATATATTTT.

CDR3 DNA sequence: TGCAGTGCTAGAGCACGGCACGGGGGCGGGTATGGCTACACCTTC. It encodes CSARARHGGGYGYTF. V is TRBV20-1 and J is TRBJ1-2; D might be TRBD1 (6 bases). Trimming removed 1 base from V and 5 bases from J, with 17 bases in between. Germline CDR1 is DFQATT and CDR2 is SNEGSKA (reference sequence). The length of the CDR3 is 15 residues.

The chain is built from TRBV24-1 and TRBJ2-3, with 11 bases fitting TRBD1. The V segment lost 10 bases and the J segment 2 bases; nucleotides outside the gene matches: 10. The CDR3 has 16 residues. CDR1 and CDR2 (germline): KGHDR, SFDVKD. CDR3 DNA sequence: TGTGCCACTTTATCCGGGACAGGGGGTATCACAGATACGCAGTATTTT. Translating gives CATLSGTGGITDTQYF.

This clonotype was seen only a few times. CDR3 DNA sequence: TGTGCCAGCAGCTTAGTTCGAAACAGGGCAGATACGCAGTATTTT. It specifies CASSLVRNRADTQYF. The chain links TRBV7-2 to TRBJ2-3, with D possibly matching TRBD1 (6 bases). CDR1 SGHTA and CDR2 FQGNSA come from the germline V gene. V was trimmed by 1 base and J by 4 bases, leaving 12 bases between them. CDR3 length: 15 residues.

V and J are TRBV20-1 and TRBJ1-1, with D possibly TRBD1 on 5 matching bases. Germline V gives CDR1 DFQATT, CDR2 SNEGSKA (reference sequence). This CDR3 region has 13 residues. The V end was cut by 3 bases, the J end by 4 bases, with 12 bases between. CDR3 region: CSASEGLGTEAFF. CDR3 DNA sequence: TGCAGTGCTAGTGAGGGGCTCGGCACTGAAGCTTTCTTT.

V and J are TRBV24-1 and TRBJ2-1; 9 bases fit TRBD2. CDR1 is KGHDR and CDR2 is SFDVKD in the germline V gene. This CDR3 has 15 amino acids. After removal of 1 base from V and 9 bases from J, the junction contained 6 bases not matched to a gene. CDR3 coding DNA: TGTGCCACCAGTGATTTTAACCCTAGCGGGGCTGAGCAGTTCTTC. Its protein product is CATSDFNPSGAEQFF.

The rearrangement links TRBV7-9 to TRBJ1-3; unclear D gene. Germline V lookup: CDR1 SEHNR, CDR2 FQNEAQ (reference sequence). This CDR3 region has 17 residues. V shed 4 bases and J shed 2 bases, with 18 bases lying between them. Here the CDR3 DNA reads TGTGCCAGCAGCTACCAGACAACCACTTATGCTGGAAACACCATATATTTT. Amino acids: CASSYQTTTYAGNTIYF.

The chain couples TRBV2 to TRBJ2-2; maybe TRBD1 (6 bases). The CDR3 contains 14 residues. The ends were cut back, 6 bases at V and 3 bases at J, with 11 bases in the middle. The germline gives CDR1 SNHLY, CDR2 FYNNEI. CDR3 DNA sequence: TGTGCCAGCAGGGAACAGGGCTACACCGGGGAGCTGTTTTTT. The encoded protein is CASREQGYTGELFF.

The CDR3 loop is CASSPQGRRGGNSPLHF. The CDR3 region has the DNA TGTGCCAGCAGCCCTCAGGGAAGGCGGGGAGGCAATTCACCCCTCCACTTT. V gene TRBV7-2 combines with J gene TRBJ1-6; weak D call: TRBD1 (5 bases). Trimming pared 5 bases from V and 7 bases from J, leaving 21 bases between. The CDR3 is made up of 17 amino acids. Germline CDR1 is SGHTA and CDR2 is FQGNSA.

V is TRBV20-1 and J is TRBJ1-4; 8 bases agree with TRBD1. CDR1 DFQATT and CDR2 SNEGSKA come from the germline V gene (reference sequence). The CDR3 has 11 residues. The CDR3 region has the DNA TGCATAGTTGGACAGGGAGAGAAACTGTTTTTT. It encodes CIVGQGEKLFF.